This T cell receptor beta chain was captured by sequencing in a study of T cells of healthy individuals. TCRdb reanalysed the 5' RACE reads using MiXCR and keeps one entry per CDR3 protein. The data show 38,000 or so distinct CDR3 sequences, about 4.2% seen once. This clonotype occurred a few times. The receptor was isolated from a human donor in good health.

CDR3 bases: TGCAGTGCTAGAGATCGGTGGGTCCTGGGGGGCTACACCTTC. Residues: CSARDRWVLGGYTF. V usage is TRBV20-1 and J usage is TRBJ1-2, with D unresolved. The CDR3 contains 14 residues. CDR1 is DFQATT and CDR2 is SNEGSKA in the germline V gene (reference sequence). Trimming took 0 bases from V and 8 from J, leaving 16 bases between them.